The clone carrying this TCR beta chain was picked up many times. The source of the sample is a study of neurological immune-mediated disorders. V shed 1 base and J shed 4 bases, with 13 bases lying between them. Germline-derived CDR1 and CDR2 are SGHVS and FQNEAQ. The CDR3 extends over 15 amino acids. Each CDR3 protein is one row after TCRdb ran MiXCR on the 5' RACE reads. The repertoire includes approximately 50,000 distinct CDR3 sequences, about 3.7% of them detected once, and 5.5% to 6% sits in the top ten. This TCR came from a man aged 35 to 55 with multiple sclerosis. Material: PBMCs. V usage is TRBV7-8 and J usage is TRBJ1-1; possibly TRBD1 for D (6 bases). CDR3 region: CASSLDGGASTEAFF. The CDR3 region has the DNA TGTGCCAGCAGCTTAGACGGGGGGGCAAGCACTGAAGCTTTCTTT.